This T cell receptor (beta chain) is from a study of T cell responses to AZD1222 COVID-19 vaccine. This clone was detected only a few times. What it binds is not known. TCRdb's copy holds only in-frame clones and misses some; the assay was immunoSEQ multiplex PCR. The table records around 130,000 clones, about 89% of them present only once. This CDR3 is 16 amino acids long. V was pared by 4 bases and J by 2 bases, with 18 bases between. The germline CDR1 and CDR2 sequences are MGHRA and YSYEKL. Study observations and caveats: Unmutated variant regions are reportedly targeted by nearly half of spike-specific TCRs. The number of AZD1222 recipients seropositive at baseline was only six.

The rearrangement joins TRBV4-1 to TRBJ2-7; TRBD2 is a possible D gene (6 bases). This clonotype originated in an adult in good health. The specimen was peripheral blood, collected on day 0 of AZD1222 vaccination. CDR3 bases: TGCGCCAGCAGCCTTGGATGGGTAGCGGATCCCTACGAGCAGTACTTC. This sequence encodes CASSLGWVADPYEQYF.